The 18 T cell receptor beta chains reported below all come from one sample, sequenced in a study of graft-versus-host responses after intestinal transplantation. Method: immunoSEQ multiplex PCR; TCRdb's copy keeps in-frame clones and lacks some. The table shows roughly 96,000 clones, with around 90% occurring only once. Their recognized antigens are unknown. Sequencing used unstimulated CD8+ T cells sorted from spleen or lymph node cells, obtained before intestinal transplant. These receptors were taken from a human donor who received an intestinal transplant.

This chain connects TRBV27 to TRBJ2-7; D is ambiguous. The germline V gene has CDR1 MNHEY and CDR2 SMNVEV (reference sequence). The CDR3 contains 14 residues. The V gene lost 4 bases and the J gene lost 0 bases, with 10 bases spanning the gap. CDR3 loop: CASSSSGPSYEQYF. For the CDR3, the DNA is TGTGCCAGCAGTTCCTCCGGTCCCTCCTACGAGCAGTACTTC.

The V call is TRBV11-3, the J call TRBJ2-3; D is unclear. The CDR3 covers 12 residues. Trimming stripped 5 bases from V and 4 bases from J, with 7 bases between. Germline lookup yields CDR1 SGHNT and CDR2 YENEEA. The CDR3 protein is CASSDLADTQYF. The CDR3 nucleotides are TGTGCCAGCAGCGATCTAGCAGATACGCAGTATTTT.

DNA of the CDR3: TGTGCCAGCAGTCAAACAGTGATTTCCTACAATGAGCAGTTCTTC. Translated: CASSQTVISYNEQFF. The genes are TRBV2 and TRBJ2-1; D not resolved. The CDR3 is made up of 15 amino acids. The germline V gene encodes CDR1 SNHLY and CDR2 FYNNEI. V was clipped by 5 bases and J by 1 base, with 12 bases between them.

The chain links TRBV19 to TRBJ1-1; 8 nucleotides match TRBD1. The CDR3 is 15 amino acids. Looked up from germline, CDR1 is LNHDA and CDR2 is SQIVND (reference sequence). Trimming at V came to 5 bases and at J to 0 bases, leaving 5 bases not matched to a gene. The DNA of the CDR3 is TGTGCCAGTAGTTGGCTGACAGGGGTGAACACTGAAGCTTTCTTT. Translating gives CASSWLTGVNTEAFF.

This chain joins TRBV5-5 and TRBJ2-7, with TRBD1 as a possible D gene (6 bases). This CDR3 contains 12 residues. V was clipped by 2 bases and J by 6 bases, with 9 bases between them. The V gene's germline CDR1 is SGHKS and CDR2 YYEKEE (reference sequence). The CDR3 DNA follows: TGTGCCAGCAGCTTTACAGGGACCGAGCAGTACTTC. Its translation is CASSFTGTEQYF.

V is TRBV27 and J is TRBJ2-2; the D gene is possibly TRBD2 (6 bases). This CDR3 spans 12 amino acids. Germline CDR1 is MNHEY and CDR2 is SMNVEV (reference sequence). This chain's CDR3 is CAAGLSTGELFF. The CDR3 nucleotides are TGTGCGGCGGGACTTTCAACCGGGGAGCTGTTTTTT.

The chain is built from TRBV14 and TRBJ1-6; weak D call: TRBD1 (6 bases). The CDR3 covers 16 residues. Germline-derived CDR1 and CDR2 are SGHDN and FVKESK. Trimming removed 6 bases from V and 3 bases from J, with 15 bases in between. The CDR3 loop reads CASSHLQGIYNSPLHF. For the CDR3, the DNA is TGTGCCAGCAGTCATCTACAGGGAATCTATAATTCACCCCTCCACTTT.

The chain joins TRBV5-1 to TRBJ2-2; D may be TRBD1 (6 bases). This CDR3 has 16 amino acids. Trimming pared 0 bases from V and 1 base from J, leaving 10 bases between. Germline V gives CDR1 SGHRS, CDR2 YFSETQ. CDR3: CASSLAGTQNTGELFF. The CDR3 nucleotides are TGCGCCAGCAGCTTGGCCGGGACACAGAACACCGGGGAGCTGTTTTTT.

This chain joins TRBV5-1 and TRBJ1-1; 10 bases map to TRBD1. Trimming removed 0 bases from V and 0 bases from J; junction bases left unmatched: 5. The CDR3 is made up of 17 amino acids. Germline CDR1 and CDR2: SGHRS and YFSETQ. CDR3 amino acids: CASSLAGTGDLNTEAFF. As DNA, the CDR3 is TGCGCCAGCAGCTTGGCCGGGACAGGGGATCTGAACACTGAAGCTTTCTTT.

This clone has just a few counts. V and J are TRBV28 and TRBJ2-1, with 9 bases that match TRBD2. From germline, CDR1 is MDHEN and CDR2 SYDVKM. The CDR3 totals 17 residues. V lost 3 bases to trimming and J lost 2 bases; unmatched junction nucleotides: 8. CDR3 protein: CASSLLQTSGPYNEQFF. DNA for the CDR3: TGTGCCAGCAGTTTGCTTCAGACTAGCGGACCCTACAATGAGCAGTTCTTC.

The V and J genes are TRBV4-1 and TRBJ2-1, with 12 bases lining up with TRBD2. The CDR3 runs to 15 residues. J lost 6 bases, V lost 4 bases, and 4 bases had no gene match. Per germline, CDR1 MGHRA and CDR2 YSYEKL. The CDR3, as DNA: TGCGCCAGCAGCCTTGGACTAGCGGGAACCAATGAGCAGTTCTTC. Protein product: CASSLGLAGTNEQFF.

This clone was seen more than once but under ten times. CDR3 DNA: TGTGCCAGCAGCGGCCAGGGATCGTACTATGGCTACACCTTC. This gives the protein CASSGQGSYYGYTF. The chain carries TRBV9 and TRBJ1-2, with a weak D call TRBD1 (5 bases). CDR3 length: 14 residues. V was clipped by 3 bases and J by 3 bases, with 12 bases between them. The germline CDR1 and CDR2 sequences are SGDLS and YYNGEE.

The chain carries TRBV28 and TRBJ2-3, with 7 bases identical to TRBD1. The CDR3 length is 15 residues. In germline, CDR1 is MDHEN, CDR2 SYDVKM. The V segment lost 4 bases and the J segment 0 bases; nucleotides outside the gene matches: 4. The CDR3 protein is CASSWDRESTDTQYF. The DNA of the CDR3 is TGTGCCAGCAGTTGGGACAGAGAGAGCACAGATACGCAGTATTTT.

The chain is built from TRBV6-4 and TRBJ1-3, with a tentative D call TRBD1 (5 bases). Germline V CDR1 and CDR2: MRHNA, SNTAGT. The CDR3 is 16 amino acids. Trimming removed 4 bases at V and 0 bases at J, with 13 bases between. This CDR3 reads CASSALGPPSGNTIYF. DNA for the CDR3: TGTGCCAGCAGTGCCCTGGGGCCCCCCTCTGGAAACACCATATATTTT.

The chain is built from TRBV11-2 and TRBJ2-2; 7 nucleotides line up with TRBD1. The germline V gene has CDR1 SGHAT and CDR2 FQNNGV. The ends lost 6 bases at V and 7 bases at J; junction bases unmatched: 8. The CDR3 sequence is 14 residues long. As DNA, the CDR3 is TGTGCCAGCAGGGGTAGGGGGCGGGTCGGGGAGCTGTTTTTT. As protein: CASRGRGRVGELFF.

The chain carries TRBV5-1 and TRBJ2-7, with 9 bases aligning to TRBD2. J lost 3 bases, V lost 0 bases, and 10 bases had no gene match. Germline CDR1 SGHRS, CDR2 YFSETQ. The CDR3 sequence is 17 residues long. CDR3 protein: CASSLALISGSIYEQYF. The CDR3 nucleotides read TGCGCCAGCAGCTTGGCCTTGATTAGCGGGAGTATCTACGAGCAGTACTTC.

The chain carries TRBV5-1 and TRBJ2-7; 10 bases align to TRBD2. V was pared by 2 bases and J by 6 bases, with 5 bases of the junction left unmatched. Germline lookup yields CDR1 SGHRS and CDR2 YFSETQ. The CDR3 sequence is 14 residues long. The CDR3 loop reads CASSFLAGVLEQYF. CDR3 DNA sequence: TGCGCCAGCAGCTTCCTAGCGGGAGTTCTCGAGCAGTACTTC.

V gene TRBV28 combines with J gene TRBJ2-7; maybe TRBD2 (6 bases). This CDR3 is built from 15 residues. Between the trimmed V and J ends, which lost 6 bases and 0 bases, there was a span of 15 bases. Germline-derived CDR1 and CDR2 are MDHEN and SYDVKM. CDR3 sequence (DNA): TGTGCCAGCAGCGTGACTAGGCTTCTCTCCTACGAGCAGTACTTC. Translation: CASSVTRLLSYEQYF.